The present entry profiles one T cell receptor (beta chain) with its context. Its cognate antigen is unknown. The germline gives CDR1 MNHNS, CDR2 SASEGT. This CDR3 is built from 15 residues. Trimming removed 6 bases from V and 3 bases from J, with 14 bases in between. The entry originates in a study of Tregs in tolerant kidney transplant recipients. Findings and caveats of the study: This study did not directly address biological reproducibility.

The method was immunoSEQ multiplex PCR; TCRdb's version includes in-frame clones alone and lacks a portion of them. The sample shows about 240,000 clones, about 86% of them seen only once. This receptor was identified in a human donor in good health. Sequences were obtained from CD4+ T cells from blood. The rearrangement joins TRBV6-1 to TRBJ2-2; D possibly corresponds to TRBD2 (7 bases). In DNA, the CDR3 is TGTGCCAGCAGGAGGGGGGGAGGGGACACCGGGGAGCTGTTTTTT. It encodes CASRRGGGDTGELFF.